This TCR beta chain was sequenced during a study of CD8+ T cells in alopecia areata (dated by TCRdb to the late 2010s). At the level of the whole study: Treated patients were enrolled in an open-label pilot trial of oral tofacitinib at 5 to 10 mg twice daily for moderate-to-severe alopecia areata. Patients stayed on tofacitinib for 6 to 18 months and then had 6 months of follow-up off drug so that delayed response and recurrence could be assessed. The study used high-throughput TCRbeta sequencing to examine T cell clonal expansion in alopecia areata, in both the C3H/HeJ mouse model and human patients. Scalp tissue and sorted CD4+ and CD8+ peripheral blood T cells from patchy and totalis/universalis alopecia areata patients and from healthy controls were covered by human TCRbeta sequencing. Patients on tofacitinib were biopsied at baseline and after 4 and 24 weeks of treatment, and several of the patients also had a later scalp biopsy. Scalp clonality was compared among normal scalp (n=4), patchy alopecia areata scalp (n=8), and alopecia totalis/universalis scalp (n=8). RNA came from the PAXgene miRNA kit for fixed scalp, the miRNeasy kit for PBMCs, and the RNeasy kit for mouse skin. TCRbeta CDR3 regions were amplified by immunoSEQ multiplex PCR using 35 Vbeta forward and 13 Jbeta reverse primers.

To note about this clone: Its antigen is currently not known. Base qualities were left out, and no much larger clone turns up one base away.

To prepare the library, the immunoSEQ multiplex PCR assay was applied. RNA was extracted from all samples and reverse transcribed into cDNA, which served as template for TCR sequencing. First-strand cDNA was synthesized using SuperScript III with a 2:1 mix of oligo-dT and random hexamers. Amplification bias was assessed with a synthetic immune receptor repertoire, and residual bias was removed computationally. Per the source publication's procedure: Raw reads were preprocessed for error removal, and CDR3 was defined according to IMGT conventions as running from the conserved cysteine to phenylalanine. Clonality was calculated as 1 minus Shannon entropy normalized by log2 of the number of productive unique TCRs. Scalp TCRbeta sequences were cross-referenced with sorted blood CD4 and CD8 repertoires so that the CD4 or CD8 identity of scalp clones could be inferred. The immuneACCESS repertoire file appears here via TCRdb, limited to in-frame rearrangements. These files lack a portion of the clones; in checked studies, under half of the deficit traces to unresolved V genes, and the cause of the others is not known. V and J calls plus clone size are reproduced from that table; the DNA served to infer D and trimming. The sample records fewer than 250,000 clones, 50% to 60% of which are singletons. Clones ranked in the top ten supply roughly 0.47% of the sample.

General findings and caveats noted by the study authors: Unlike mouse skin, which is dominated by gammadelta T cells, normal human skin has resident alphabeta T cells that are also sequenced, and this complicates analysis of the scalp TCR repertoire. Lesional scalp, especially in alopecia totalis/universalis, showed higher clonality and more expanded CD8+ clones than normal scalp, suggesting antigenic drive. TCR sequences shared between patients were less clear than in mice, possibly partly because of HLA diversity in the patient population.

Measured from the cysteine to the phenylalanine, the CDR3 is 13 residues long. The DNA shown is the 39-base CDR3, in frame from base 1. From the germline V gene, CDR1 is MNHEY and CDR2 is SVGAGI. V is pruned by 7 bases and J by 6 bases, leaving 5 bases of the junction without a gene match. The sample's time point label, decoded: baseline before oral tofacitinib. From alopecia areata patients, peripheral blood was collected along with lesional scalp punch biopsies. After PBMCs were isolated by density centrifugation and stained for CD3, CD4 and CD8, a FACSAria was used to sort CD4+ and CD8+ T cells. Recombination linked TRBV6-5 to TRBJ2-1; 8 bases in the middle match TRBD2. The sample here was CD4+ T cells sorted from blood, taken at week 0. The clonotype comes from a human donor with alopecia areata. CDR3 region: CASTGGPGNEQFF. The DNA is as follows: TGTGCCAGCACGGGGGGGCCGGGCAATGAGCAGTTCTTC.